A selection of T cell receptor beta chains follows, all from one sample in a study of T cell changes during pregnancy in multiple sclerosis. Assay: immunoSEQ multiplex PCR; the TCRdb copy retains only in-frame clones and omits some. The sample includes fewer than 85,000 clones, about 92% of them seen just once. The sample consisted of peripheral blood, taken after pregnancy. Receptors were obtained from a female donor in good health, enrolled as a control in a pregnancy study. Each CDR3 is given with its conserved first and last residue. Each record gives: D gene, V gene, CDR3 protein. The D gene is left open where the match is weak.

D gene: TRBD1; V gene: TRBV5-1; CDR3 protein: CASSGGQAQLPYGYTF
D gene: .; V gene: TRBV4-3; CDR3 protein: CASSRQLAGANVLTF
D gene: TRBD2; V gene: TRBV7-2; CDR3 protein: CASSFGTSGRTNEQFF
D gene: .; V gene: TRBV23-1; CDR3 protein: CPCPDLGNNEQFF
D gene: .; V gene: TRBV7-3; CDR3 protein: CASSQERLGEQFF
D gene: .; V gene: TRBV4-2; CDR3 protein: CASSQAGFRSGANVLTF
D gene: TRBD1; V gene: TRBV5-1; CDR3 protein: CASSLGTGRVSYEQYF
D gene: .; V gene: TRBV28; CDR3 protein: CASSLTGREGYTF
D gene: .; V gene: TRBV6-1; CDR3 protein: CASSGHAWETSITKNYGYTF
D gene: TRBD1; V gene: TRBV7-7; CDR3 protein: CASSFGTGGPRETQYF
D gene: TRBD1; V gene: TRBV11-2; CDR3 protein: CASSFRDRVEGDGYTF
D gene: TRBD1; V gene: TRBV5-5; CDR3 protein: CASSLAQGAGYEQYF
D gene: .; V gene: TRBV30; CDR3 protein: CASTGGAYEQYF
D gene: TRBD1; V gene: TRBV5-1; CDR3 protein: CASKGGQGAVAETQYF
D gene: .; V gene: TRBV9; CDR3 protein: CASSQNSYSPSEQYF
D gene: .; V gene: TRBV9; CDR3 protein: CASSREGTEAFF
D gene: .; V gene: TRBV5-1; CDR3 protein: CASSLTRGYEQYF
D gene: .; V gene: TRBV15; CDR3 protein: CATSRERVSYEQYF
D gene: .; V gene: TRBV7-2; CDR3 protein: CASSFGRGGRRNTEAFF
D gene: TRBD1; V gene: TRBV5-1; CDR3 protein: CASSLEGQGTDTQYF
D gene: .; V gene: TRBV7-7; CDR3 protein: CASSPLVGTGELFF
D gene: TRBD2; V gene: TRBV7-3; CDR3 protein: CASSLSGTTREQFF
D gene: .; V gene: TRBV7-7; CDR3 protein: CASSARARDTDTQYF
D gene: .; V gene: TRBV29-1; CDR3 protein: CSVEVQTDTQYF
D gene: .; V gene: TRBV5-1; CDR3 protein: CASSLSRDSNTEAFF
D gene: .; V gene: TRBV7-9; CDR3 protein: CASSLVGDNEQFF
D gene: .; V gene: TRBV6-1; CDR3 protein: CASRDPGLAEAFF
D gene: .; V gene: TRBV28; CDR3 protein: CASTLFGELFF
D gene: .; V gene: TRBV29-1; CDR3 protein: CSVQQFMNTEAFF